A selection of T cell receptor beta chains follows, all from one sample in a study of somatic mutations in cytotoxic T cells in rheumatoid arthritis. This table comes from immunoSEQ multiplex PCR, and its TCRdb copy is limited to in-frame clones, with some not included. The profile shows about 4,200 clones, approximately 77% of them singletons. What was sequenced was CD8+ T cells sorted from blood. Source of these receptors: an adult with rheumatoid arthritis. CDR3s include the opening cysteine and the closing phenylalanine or tryptophan.

J	V	CDR3
TRBJ1-3	TRBV9	CASSGGGAGTVFRNTIYF
TRBJ2-5	TRBV7-9	CASSPLEWAGQGETQYF
TRBJ2-1	TRBV5-8	CASSWTWVIAYNEQFF
TRBJ2-3	TRBV4-3	CASSGGARAADTQYF
TRBJ2-7	TRBV21-1	CASSYRVPSYEQYF
TRBJ2-7	TRBV29-1	CSVAGGRPPQEQYF
TRBJ2-3	TRBV4-2	CASSQGSGGGADTQYF
TRBJ1-1	TRBV9	CASRGGVDTEAFF
TRBJ2-3	TRBV7-8	CASSLARVAFPRWGETDTQYF
TRBJ1-5	TRBV21-1	CASSKRGRAPGGNQPQHF
TRBJ1-5	TRBV9	CASSAGFGNQPQHF
TRBJ1-2	TRBV5-8	CASSTGGRLYGYTF
TRBJ2-7	TRBV5-8	CASSLALTGTGYEQYF
TRBJ1-1	TRBV4-2	CASSQSRGTEAFF
TRBJ1-1	TRBV27	CASSLGSLPRSTEAFF
TRBJ1-6	TRBV14	CASSQGTGGRSPLHF
TRBJ2-5	TRBV7-9	CASSLAGIGGETQYF
TRBJ2-7	TRBV11-2	CASSLAPGQGSNEQYF
TRBJ1-1	TRBV4-2	CASSRETGTVNTEAFF
TRBJ1-1	TRBV19	CASSIKGPNTEAFF
TRBJ1-5	TRBV27	CASSSPGVNQPQHF
TRBJ2-6	TRBV5-1	CASKGSSGANVLTF
TRBJ2-1	TRBV11-2	CASSNTSPYNEQFF
TRBJ1-1	TRBV4-1	CASRGIQSNTEAFF
TRBJ2-5	TRBV4-3	CASSQGAGLLQETQYF
TRBJ2-1	TRBV6-1	CASGARDEQFF
TRBJ2-5	TRBV7-8	CASSLGLTRPIEGQETQYF
TRBJ2-7	TRBV4-2	CASSWTDGNEQYF
TRBJ2-1	TRBV6-5	CASSYGRTGEQFF
TRBJ1-6	TRBV2	CASSGPNSPLHF
TRBJ2-2	TRBV7-9	CASSPPGELFF
TRBJ2-2	TRBV4-1	CASSQVGTGITGELFF
TRBJ2-5	TRBV2	CASSDARQVEETQYF
TRBJ2-1	TRBV5-4	CASSLGRSNEQFF
TRBJ2-3	TRBV7-8	CASSLLTRTDTQYF
TRBJ1-4	TRBV5-1	CASSGAGGYEKLFF
TRBJ1-5	TRBV7-8	CASSLEEQGRYNQPQHF
TRBJ2-1	TRBV9	CASSVRGGGGPLYNEQFF
TRBJ1-5	TRBV5-4	CASSQGPGKPQHF
TRBJ1-3	TRBV9	CASSPPTSSGNTIYF
TRBJ2-1	TRBV19	CASSAPGGHYNEQFF
TRBJ1-6	TRBV7-9	CASSPGPSNSPLHF
TRBJ2-3	TRBV27	CASQSIEDTQYF
TRBJ2-7	TRBV7-9	CASSTGPWGEQYF
TRBJ2-7	TRBV9	CASSPTSTYEQYF
TRBJ1-4	TRBV7-6	CAGSSGVLDRNEKLFF
TRBJ2-1	TRBV14	CASSSRQGAENEQFF
TRBJ1-2	TRBV16	CASSHPDRNYGYTF
TRBJ1-2	TRBV4-1	CASSHLGIYGYTF
TRBJ1-6	TRBV6-5	CASMGGTYNSPLHF
TRBJ2-5	TRBV4-1	CASSPGGSETQYF
TRBJ2-3	TRBV19	CASSIAATMSDTQYF
TRBJ1-4	TRBV2	CASREGASRTNEKLFF
TRBJ1-4	TRBV11-2	CASSLNGIPNEKLFF
TRBJ1-1	TRBV5-1	CASSYLGQGGNTEAFF
TRBJ2-5	TRBV9	CASSTGLAGVETQYF
TRBJ1-5	TRBV6-1	CASSEATTGPYSNQPQHF
TRBJ2-1	TRBV7-6	CASSLPGQVASEQFF
TRBJ2-1	TRBV2	CASRGGGAGLGNEQFF
TRBJ1-2	TRBV27	CASSDSFANYGYTF